The rows below give T cell receptor beta chains drawn from one sample of a study of regulatory T cells in long-lasting Graves disease. A single record per CDR3 protein comes from TCRdb applying MiXCR to the multiplex PCR reads. The sample consists of 400,000 or so distinct CDR3 sequences, less than 25% of them appearing once. The sample here was peripheral blood mononuclear cells (PBMCs), taken when the disease was refractory, from a patient treated with antithyroid drugs. The receptors originated from a female donor with Graves disease. The CDR3 runs from the conserved cysteine through the conserved F or W. D genes are given only for firm matches. Where a row states a size, it is once, few, many or the class of an expanded clone; other rows omit it.

v_gene	j_gene	d_gene	abundance	CDR3aa	CDR3nt
TRBV5-1	TRBJ2-7	TRBD2	NA	CASSLRIAGDEQYF	TGCGCCAGCAGCCTTCGTATAGCGGGAGACGAGCAGTACTTC
TRBV9	TRBJ2-7	NA	NA	CASSPPGQDYYEQYF	TGTGCCAGCAGCCCCCCCGGACAAGATTATTACGAGCAGTACTTC
TRBV12-3/TRBV12-4	TRBJ2-6	NA	NA	CASTITGFGANVLTF	TGTGCCAGCACCATCACAGGGTTTGGGGCCAACGTCCTGACTTTC
TRBV7-2	TRBJ1-4	NA	NA	CASSRGGTNEKLFF	TGTGCCAGCAGCCGGGGGGGGACTAATGAAAAACTGTTTTTT
TRBV18	TRBJ2-1	TRBD1	NA	CASSLRQGTVYNEQFF	TGTGCCAGCTCACTCAGACAGGGGACCGTTTACAATGAGCAGTTCTTC
TRBV20-1	TRBJ2-5	NA	few	CSASGRGTQYF	TGCAGTGCTAGCGGTCGTGGGACCCAGTACTTC
TRBV20-1	TRBJ1-1	NA	few	CSASEVSGLVAFF	TGCAGTGCTAGCGAAGTATCGGGACTCGTGGCTTTCTTT
TRBV2	TRBJ2-5	NA	many	CASSPRSRARETQYF	TGTGCCAGCAGTCCACGGAGTAGGGCCCGGGAGACCCAGTACTTC
TRBV18	TRBJ1-1	TRBD1	NA	CASSPPGQVEAFF	TGTGCCAGCTCACCACCCGGACAGGTTGAAGCTTTCTTT
TRBV7-2	TRBJ2-5	TRBD2	many	CASSLLAGRQETQYF	TGTGCCAGCAGCCTCTTAGCGGGGCGCCAAGAGACCCAGTACTTC
TRBV20-1	TRBJ1-5	TRBD1	many	CSVVETGREQPQHF	TGCAGTGTTGTCGAGACAGGGCGTGAGCAGCCCCAGCATTTT
TRBV19	TRBJ1-4	TRBD1	NA	CASSPTTGWNEKLFF	TGTGCCAGTAGCCCAACGACAGGGTGGAATGAAAAACTGTTTTTT
TRBV7-2	TRBJ1-1	NA	few	CASSLGLSEAFF	TGTGCCAGCAGCTTAGGTCTCTCCGAAGCTTTCTTT
TRBV29-1	TRBJ1-1	TRBD1	few	CSVGTANEAFF	TGCAGCGTGGGGACAGCCAATGAAGCTTTCTTT
TRBV12-3/TRBV12-4	TRBJ2-7	TRBD1	few	CASSLGTGSGAVPYEQYF	TGTGCCAGCAGTTTAGGGACAGGGTCGGGGGCGGTTCCCTACGAGCAGTACTTC
TRBV12-3/TRBV12-4	TRBJ2-5	NA	many	CASSSLQGRRETQYF	TGTGCCAGCAGTTCGCTACAGGGCCGGAGGGAGACCCAGTACTTC
TRBV2	TRBJ1-5	NA	many	CASTLSITGQPQHF	TGTGCCAGCACCCTGTCGATAACGGGTCAGCCCCAGCATTTT
TRBV12-3/TRBV12-4	TRBJ1-3	NA	few	CASSPRDTILFGNTIYF	TGTGCCAGCAGTCCCCGGGACACCATACTTTTCGGAAACACCATATATTTT
TRBV29-1	TRBJ2-4	NA	once	CSVVFVDIQYF	TGCAGCGTTGTGTTTGTGGACATTCAGTACTTC
TRBV29-1	TRBJ2-2	TRBD1	NA	CSGGTGQGSTGELFF	TGCAGCGGAGGGACGGGACAGGGGAGCACCGGGGAGCTGTTTTTT
TRBV3-1	TRBJ1-1	TRBD1	NA	CASSQEGSTGPSTEAFF	TGTGCCAGCAGCCAAGAAGGGTCGACAGGGCCCTCCACTGAAGCTTTCTTT
TRBV12-3/TRBV12-4	TRBJ2-2	NA	NA	CASILTGELFF	TGTGCCAGCATCCTCACCGGGGAGCTGTTTTTT